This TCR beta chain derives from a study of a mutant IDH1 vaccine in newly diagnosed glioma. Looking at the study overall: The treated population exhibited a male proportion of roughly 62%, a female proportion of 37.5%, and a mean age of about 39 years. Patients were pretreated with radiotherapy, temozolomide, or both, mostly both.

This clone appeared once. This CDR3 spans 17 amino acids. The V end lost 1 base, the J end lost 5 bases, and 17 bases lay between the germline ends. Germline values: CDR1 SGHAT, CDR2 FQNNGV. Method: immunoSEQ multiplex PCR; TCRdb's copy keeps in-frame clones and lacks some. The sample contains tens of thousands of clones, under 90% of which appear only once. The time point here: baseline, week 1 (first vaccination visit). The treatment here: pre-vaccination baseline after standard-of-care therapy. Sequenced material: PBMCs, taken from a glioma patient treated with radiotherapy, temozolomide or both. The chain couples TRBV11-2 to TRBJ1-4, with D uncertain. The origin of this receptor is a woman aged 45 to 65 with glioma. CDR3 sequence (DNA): TGTGCCAGCAGCTTAGGCGATACCTATGGGCGGAATGAAAAACTGTTTTTT. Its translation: CASSLGDTYGRNEKLFF.